This TCR beta chain was sequenced for a study of blood T cells in healthy people across ages. Study outcomes and limitations: Long-lived donors carried more naive CD4+ cells and greater diversity than aged donors.

Every donor provided ten milliliters of peripheral blood. Turning to this clonotype: Its antigen is undetermined.

Then a second PCR, running about 6 to 11 cycles, was carried out with a sample-barcoded 5' primer and a J-beta primer mix. Tags on each cDNA molecule came from a template-switch adaptor with 12 random nucleotides. Each sample provided no less than 3 million CDR3-containing paired-end reads. TCRdb recomputed calls from the 5' RACE reads with MiXCR, one row per CDR3 protein. Of just under 750,000 distinct CDR3 sequences in the sample, about a fifth are singletons; the top ten hold around a fifth. Germline V lookup: CDR1 SGHTA, CDR2 FQGTGA. CDR3 length equals 15 residues. With 4 bases removed from V and 4 bases from J, the gap between germline ends came to 11 bases.

The V and J genes are TRBV7-3 and TRBJ1-6; no clear D. The clonotype comes from a man aged 70-80 years in good health. The sample comprised blood. In DNA form, the CDR3 reads TGTGCCAGCAGCTCATCCGGAGAGTATAATTCACCCCTCCACTTT. Translating gives CASSSSGEYNSPLHF. The variable domain in full, completed from reference TRBV7-3 and TRBJ1-6, reads GAGVSQTPSNKVTEKGKYVELRCDPISGHTALYWYRQSLGQGPEFLIYFQGTGAADDSGLPNDRFFAVRPEGSVSTLKIQRTERGDSAVYLCASSSSGEYNSPLHFGNGTRLTVT.